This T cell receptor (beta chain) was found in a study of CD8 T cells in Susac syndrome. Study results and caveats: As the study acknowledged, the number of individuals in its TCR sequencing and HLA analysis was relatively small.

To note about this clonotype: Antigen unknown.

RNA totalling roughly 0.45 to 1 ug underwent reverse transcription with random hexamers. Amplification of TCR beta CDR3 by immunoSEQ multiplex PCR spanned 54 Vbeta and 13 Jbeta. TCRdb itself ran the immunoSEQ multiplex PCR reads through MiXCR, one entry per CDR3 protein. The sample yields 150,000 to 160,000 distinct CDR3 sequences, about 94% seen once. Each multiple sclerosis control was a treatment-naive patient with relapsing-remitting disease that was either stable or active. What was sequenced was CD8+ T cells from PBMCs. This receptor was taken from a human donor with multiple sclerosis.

CDR3 region: CAWRLIGVTEAFF. The CDR3 DNA is TGTGCCTGGAGGCTTATAGGGGTCACTGAAGCTTTCTTT. The gene calls are TRBV30 and TRBJ1-1, with D tentatively TRBD1 (5 bases). V gave up 3 bases and J gave up 4 bases, with 12 bases separating them. Germline CDR1 and CDR2: GTSNPN and SVGIG (reference sequence). The length of the CDR3 is 13 residues. The variable domain in full, completed from reference TRBV30 and TRBJ1-1, reads SQTIHQWPATLVQPVGSPLSLECTVEGTSNPNLYWYRQAAGRGLQLLFYSVGIGQISSEVPQNLSASRPQDRQFILSSKKLLLSDSGFYLCAWRLIGVTEAFFGQGTRLTVV.